Presented here are 20 T cell receptor delta chains from one specimen sequenced in a study of gamma-delta T cells after stem cell transplantation. TCRdb redid the clone calls on the RT-PCR reads with CATT. The sample has fewer than 2,000 delta-chain clones, about 1.5% seen once. Specimen: gamma-delta T cells. The receptors derive from a human donor. It is not recorded whose cells these are; they may come from a transplant donor.

This clone came up a few times. A read error likely explains why the TCRdb protein, taken from a much larger clone, differs from this DNA's translation at residue 4; the protein shown is translated from the DNA. V usage is TRDV1 and J usage is TRDJ1, with TRDD2 identical over 7 bases. There are 14 residues in the CDR3. CDR1 and CDR2 (germline): TSWWSYY, QGS. The CDR3 reads CALEELPSSYKLIF. In DNA form, the CDR3 reads TGTGCTCTTGAGGAACTTCCTTCCTCTTATAAACTCATCTTT.

A remark on this clone: It differs at one base from a far larger clone, so likely a read error. Other DNA sequences in the same sample also yield this CDR3. This sequence joins TRDV1 and TRDJ1; 13 bases fit TRDD3. This CDR3 is built from 20 residues. CDR1 is TSWWSYY, CDR2 QGS, per germline. Trimming cost V 9 bases and J 0 bases; bases outside gene matches: 19. CDR3 bases: TGTGCTCTACTAATCCCCCTACGGTACTGGGGGATACGGGACACCGATAAACTCATCTTT. Protein sequence: CALLIPLRYWGIRDTDKLIF.

As for this clone: This DNA's translation differs at residue 13 from TCRdb's protein, which comes from a much larger clone; a read error is likely, and the protein shown is translated from the DNA. The V call is TRDV3, the J call TRDJ1; tentatively, D is TRDD3 (5 bases). Trimming cost V 2 bases and J 0 bases, with 43 bases left between them. The CDR3 is 24 amino acids. Looked up from germline, CDR1 is TVYSNPD and CDR2 is GDNSRS (reference sequence). CDR3 amino acids: CAFVGTVTFVFNLLPIQDTDKLIF. The CDR3 nucleotides are TGTGCCTTTGTGGGGACCGTTACCTTTGTCTTCAATTTACTCCCAATTCAGGACACCGATAAACTCATCTTT. The entire variable domain, with the rest obtained from reference TRDV3 and TRDJ1, is as follows: CDKVTQSSPDQTVASGSEVVLLCTYDTVYSNPDLFWYRIRPDYSFQFVFYGDNSRSEGADFTQGRFSVKHILTQKAFHLVISPVRTEDSATYYCAFVGTVTFVFNLLPIQDTDKLIFGKGTRVTVEP.

A few counts support this clone. TCRdb records a much larger clone's protein for this DNA, with a difference at residue 7 that likely arises from a read error; the protein given is the translation of the DNA. The chain employs TRDV2 and TRDJ1; 7 bases fit TRDD3. The CDR3 length is 15 residues. The ends lost 7 bases at V and 0 bases at J; junction bases unmatched: 10. The germline CDR1 and CDR2 sequences are GEAIGNYY and EKD. CDR3 sequence reads: CACTLGNTYTDKLIF. In DNA, the CDR3 is TGTGCCTGCACACTGGGGAATACGTACACCGATAAACTCATCTTT.

Remarks on this clone: TCRdb records a much larger clone's protein for this DNA, with a difference at residue 10 that likely arises from a read error; the protein given is the translation of the DNA. This chain joins TRDV2 and TRDJ1; weak D call: TRDD3 (5 bases). This CDR3 spans 16 amino acids. Germline loops: CDR1 GEAIGNYY, CDR2 EKD. V gave up 0 bases and J gave up 0 bases, with 13 bases separating them. The CDR3 sequence is CACDTWGLTHTDKLIF. The DNA of the CDR3 is TGTGCCTGTGACACCTGGGGACTTACCCACACCGATAAACTCATCTTT.

To note about this clone: A far larger clone is just one base off, so this is likely a read error. The sample holds other DNA sequences that translate to the same CDR3. This rearrangement joins TRDV1 to TRDJ3; 8 bases line up with TRDD3. The length of the CDR3 is 24 residues. The germline V gene encodes CDR1 TSWWSYY and CDR2 QGS. The CDR3 is CALGALVSTLTGGLSSWDTRQMFF. CDR3 DNA sequence: TGTGCCCTTGGGGCCCTAGTATCTACACTTACTGGGGGTCTTAGCTCCTGGGACACCCGACAGATGTTTTTC.

In regard to this clone: It differs at one base from a far larger clone, so likely a read error. Other DNA sequences of this sample code for an identical CDR3. The gene calls are TRDV2 and TRDJ3, with TRDD3 matching 8 bases. This CDR3 is built from 18 residues. Germline CDR1 and CDR2: GEAIGNYY and EKD. DNA for the CDR3: TGTGCCTGTGACAGCTGGGGGAACGACCCCTGGGACACCCGCCAGATGTTTTTC. It yields the protein CACDSWGNDPWDTRQMFF.

This clone is classed as medium-sized (0.01 to 0.1%). A clone one base away is much larger, so this may be a read error. The sample carries other DNA sequences with the same CDR3. The genes are TRDV1 and TRDJ1; the match to TRDD3 covers 11 bases. This CDR3 has 24 residues. Germline V gene sequence: CDR1 TSWWSYY, CDR2 QGS. Here the CDR3 reads CALGERHLPQLRWGIRLYTDKLIF. The CDR3 DNA reads TGTGCCCTTGGGGAACGCCACCTACCCCAACTACGATGGGGGATACGCTTGTACACCGATAAACTCATCTTT.

Notes on this clone: With a far larger clone one base away, a read error is the likely cause. The same CDR3 arises from other DNA sequences in this sample as well. The rearrangement links TRDV1 to TRDJ2; D might be TRDD2 or TRDD3, each matching 5 bases. Per the germline V gene, CDR1 is TSWWSYY and CDR2 is QGS. The CDR3 extends over 21 amino acids. The CDR3 sequence is CALGEPHFPDRGESLTAQLFF. CDR3 DNA sequence: TGTGCCCTTGGGGAACCTCACTTCCCTGATCGGGGAGAGTCTTTGACAGCACAACTCTTCTTT.

A remark on this clone: A far larger clone differs by one base, so this is likely a read error. This CDR3 is also generated by other DNA sequences in the sample. The chain couples TRDV2 to TRDJ1, with D maybe TRDD3 (6 bases). Germline values: CDR1 GEAIGNYY, CDR2 EKD. This CDR3 has 21 residues. The CDR3, as DNA: TGTGCCTGCGACACCGGACTGGGAATGATGCGAGCAGCGGATAACACCGATAAACTCATCTTT. It is translated as CACDTGLGMMRAADNTDKLIF.

The rearrangement joins TRDV2 to TRDJ1, with 9 bases matching TRDD3. Trimming cost V 4 bases and J 4 bases; bases outside gene matches: 9. Germline values: CDR1 GEAIGNYY, CDR2 EKD. The CDR3 loop spans 15 amino acids. CDR3 in amino acids: CACDALLGDLDKLIF. The CDR3 nucleotides read TGTGCCTGTGATGCCTTACTGGGGGACCTCGATAAACTCATCTTT.

This clone came up a few times. For this DNA, TCRdb reports the protein of a much larger clone, which diverges at residue 17, most likely from a read error; the protein presented here is translated directly from the DNA. CDR3: CALGALVSTLTGGLSSCDTRQMFF. The CDR3 coding sequence is TGTGCTCTTGGGGCCCTAGTATCTACACTTACTGGGGGTCTTAGCTCCTGTGACACCCGACAGATGTTTTTC. This chain connects TRDV1 to TRDJ3; 8 nucleotides match TRDD3. The CDR3 runs to 24 residues. Germline V gene lookup returns CDR1 TSWWSYY and CDR2 QGS.

There are a few counts of this clone. This likely came from a read error, as a far larger clone is one base away. Other DNA variants within this sample encode the same CDR3. The rearrangement uses TRDV2 and TRDJ1, with D unclear. This CDR3 region has 14 residues. Trimming took 5 bases from V and 1 from J, leaving 13 bases between them. Germline CDR1 GEAIGNYY, CDR2 EKD. CDR3 nucleotides: TGTGCCTGTGCCGGTATACAGATCACCGATAAACTCATCTTT. Its translation is CACAGIQITDKLIF.

Only a few counts were recorded for this clone. The V gene is TRDV2, the J gene TRDJ1, with 7 bases aligning to TRDD3. The CDR3 contains 16 residues. Trimming at V came to 6 bases and at J to 6 bases, leaving 18 bases not matched to a gene. Germline assignment: CDR1 GEAIGNYY and CDR2 EKD. CDR3 DNA: TGTGCCTGTTCCCAAGGGGGGATCCGACGTGAGTATAAACTCATCTTT. Translating gives CACSQGGIRREYKLIF.

The V and J genes are TRDV2 and TRDJ1; 8 bases fit TRDD3. Germline CDR1 reads GEAIGNYY; CDR2 reads EKD. J was trimmed by 3 bases and V by 3 bases; bases with no gene match: 14. The CDR3 totals 17 residues. This CDR3 reads CACDPTGDTPNPDKLIF. For the CDR3, the DNA is TGTGCCTGTGACCCCACTGGGGATACCCCCAACCCCGATAAACTCATCTTT.

This clone was counted between two and nine times. This sequence is one base from a far larger clone and is likely a read error. At the DNA level, this CDR3 is encoded by other sequences in the same sample as well. The V call is TRDV2, the J call TRDJ1; 11 bases align to TRDD3. The germline gives CDR1 GEAIGNYY, CDR2 EKD. The CDR3 totals 16 residues. J lost 3 bases, V lost 3 bases, and 8 bases had no gene match. In DNA, the CDR3 is TGTGCCTGTGACTCATTGGGGGATACGAACGCCGATAAACTCATCTTT. Its protein product is CACDSLGDTNADKLIF.

The chain has TRDV3 and TRDJ1; TRDD3 matches at 8 bases. V shed 2 bases and J 0 bases; nucleotides not matched to a gene: 14. The germline CDR1 and CDR2 sequences are TVYSNPD and GDNSRS (reference sequence). There are 17 residues in the CDR3. The chain's CDR3 is CAFPRWSGGKYTDKLIF. The DNA for the CDR3 is TGTGCCTTTCCACGGTGGTCTGGGGGAAAGTACACCGATAAACTCATCTTT.

This clone was seen only a few times. This DNA translates differently at residue 10 from the TCRdb protein, which is that of a much larger clone; a read error is likely, and the protein shown is the DNA's own translation. The genes are TRDV3 and TRDJ2; the match to TRDD3 covers 8 bases. The J segment lost 6 bases and the V segment lost 3 bases, leaving 12 bases of the junction unmatched. Germline assignment: CDR1 TVYSNPD and CDR2 GDNSRS (reference sequence). The CDR3 sequence is 15 residues long. As DNA, the CDR3 is TGTGCCTTCTCGTACTGGGGGCCATTAGCAGCACAACTCTTCTTT. Translating gives CAFSYWGPLAAQLFF.

This clone is labeled large (0.1 to 1%). This sample also contains other DNA sequences that code for the same CDR3. The rearrangement joins TRDV2 to TRDJ1, with D uncertain. CDR3 length equals 16 residues. CDR1 is GEAIGNYY, CDR2 EKD, per germline. Trimming removed 2 bases from V and 1 base from J, with 16 bases in between. The CDR3 is CACDRARRRGTDKLIF. The CDR3 DNA is TGTGCCTGTGACAGGGCGAGAAGACGGGGCACCGATAAACTCATCTTT.

The sample holds a few counts of this clone. Since a far larger clone is one base different, this is likely a read error. The rearrangement links TRDV2 to TRDJ3; 8 nucleotides line up with TRDD3. The junction had 13 bases not matched to a gene; V was cut back by 0 bases and J by 1 base. Germline lookup yields CDR1 GEAIGNYY and CDR2 EKD. The CDR3 has 21 residues. CDR3: CACDTPGLWGSPSWDTRQMFF. CDR3 in DNA: TGTGCCTGTGACACCCCGGGGCTCTGGGGGAGCCCTTCCTGGGACACCCGACAGATGTTTTTC.